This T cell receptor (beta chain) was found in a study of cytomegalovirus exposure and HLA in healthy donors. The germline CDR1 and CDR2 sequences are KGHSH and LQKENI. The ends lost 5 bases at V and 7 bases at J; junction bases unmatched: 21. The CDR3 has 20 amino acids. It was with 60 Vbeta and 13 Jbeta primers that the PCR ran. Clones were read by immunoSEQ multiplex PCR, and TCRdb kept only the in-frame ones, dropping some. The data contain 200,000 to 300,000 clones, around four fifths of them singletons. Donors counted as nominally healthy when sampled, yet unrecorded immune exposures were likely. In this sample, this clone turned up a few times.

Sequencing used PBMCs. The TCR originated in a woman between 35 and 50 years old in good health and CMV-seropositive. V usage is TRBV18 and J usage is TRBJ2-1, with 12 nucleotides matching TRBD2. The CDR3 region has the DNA TGTGCCAGCTCAGCCACGGGACAGGGGCCTAGCGGGAGGGGGGTTAATGAGCAGTTCTTC. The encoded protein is CASSATGQGPSGRGVNEQFF.